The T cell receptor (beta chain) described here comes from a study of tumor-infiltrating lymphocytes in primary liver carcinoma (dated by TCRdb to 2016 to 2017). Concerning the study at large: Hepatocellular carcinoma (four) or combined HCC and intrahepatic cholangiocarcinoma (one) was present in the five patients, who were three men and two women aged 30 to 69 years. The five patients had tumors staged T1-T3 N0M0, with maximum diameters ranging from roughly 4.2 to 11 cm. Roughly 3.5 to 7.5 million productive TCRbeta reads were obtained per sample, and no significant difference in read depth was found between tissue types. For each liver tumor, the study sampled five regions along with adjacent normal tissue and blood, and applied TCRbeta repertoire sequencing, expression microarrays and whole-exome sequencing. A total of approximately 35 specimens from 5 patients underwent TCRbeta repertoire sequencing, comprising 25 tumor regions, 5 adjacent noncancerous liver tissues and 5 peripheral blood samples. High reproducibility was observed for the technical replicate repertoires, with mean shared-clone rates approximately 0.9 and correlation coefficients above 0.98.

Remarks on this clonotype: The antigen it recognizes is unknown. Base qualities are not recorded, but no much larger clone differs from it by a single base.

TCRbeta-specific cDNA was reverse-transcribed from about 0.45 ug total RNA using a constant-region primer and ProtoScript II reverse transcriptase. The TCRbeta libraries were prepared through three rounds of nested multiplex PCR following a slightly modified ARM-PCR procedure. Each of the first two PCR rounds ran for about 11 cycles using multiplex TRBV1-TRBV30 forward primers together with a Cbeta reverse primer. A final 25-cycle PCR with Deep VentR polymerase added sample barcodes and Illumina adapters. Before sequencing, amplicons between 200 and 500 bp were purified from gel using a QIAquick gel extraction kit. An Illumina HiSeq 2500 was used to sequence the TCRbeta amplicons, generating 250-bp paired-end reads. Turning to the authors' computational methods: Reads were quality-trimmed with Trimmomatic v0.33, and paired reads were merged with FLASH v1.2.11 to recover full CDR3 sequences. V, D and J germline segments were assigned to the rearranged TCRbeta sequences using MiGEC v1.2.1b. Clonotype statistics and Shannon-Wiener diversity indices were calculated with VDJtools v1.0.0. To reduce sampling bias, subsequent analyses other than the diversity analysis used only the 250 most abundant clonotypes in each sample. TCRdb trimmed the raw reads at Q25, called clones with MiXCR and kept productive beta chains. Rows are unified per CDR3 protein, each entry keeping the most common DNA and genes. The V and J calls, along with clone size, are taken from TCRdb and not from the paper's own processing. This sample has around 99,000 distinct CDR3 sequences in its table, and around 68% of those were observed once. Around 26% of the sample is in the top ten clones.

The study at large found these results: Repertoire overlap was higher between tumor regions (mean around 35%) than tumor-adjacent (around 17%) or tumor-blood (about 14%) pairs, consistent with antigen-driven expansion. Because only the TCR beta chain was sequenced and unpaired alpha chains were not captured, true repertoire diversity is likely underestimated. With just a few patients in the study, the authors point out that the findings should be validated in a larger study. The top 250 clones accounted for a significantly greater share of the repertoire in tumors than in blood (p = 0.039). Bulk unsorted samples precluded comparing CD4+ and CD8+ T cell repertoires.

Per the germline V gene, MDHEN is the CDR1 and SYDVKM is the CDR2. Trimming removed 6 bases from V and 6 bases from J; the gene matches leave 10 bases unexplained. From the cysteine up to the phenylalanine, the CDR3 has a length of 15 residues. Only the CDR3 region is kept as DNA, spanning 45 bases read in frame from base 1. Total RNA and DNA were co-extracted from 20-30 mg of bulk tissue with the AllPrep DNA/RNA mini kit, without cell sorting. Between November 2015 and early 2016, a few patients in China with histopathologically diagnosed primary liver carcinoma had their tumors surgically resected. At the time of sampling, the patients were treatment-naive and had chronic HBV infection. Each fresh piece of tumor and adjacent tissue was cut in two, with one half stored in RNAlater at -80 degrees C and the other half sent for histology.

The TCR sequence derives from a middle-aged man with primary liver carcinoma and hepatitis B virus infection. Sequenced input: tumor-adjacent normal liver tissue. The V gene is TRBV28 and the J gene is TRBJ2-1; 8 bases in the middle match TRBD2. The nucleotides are TGTGCCAGCAGAATAGGGGGGACTAGGTCCAATGAGCAGTTCTTC. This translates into CASRIGGTRSNEQFF.